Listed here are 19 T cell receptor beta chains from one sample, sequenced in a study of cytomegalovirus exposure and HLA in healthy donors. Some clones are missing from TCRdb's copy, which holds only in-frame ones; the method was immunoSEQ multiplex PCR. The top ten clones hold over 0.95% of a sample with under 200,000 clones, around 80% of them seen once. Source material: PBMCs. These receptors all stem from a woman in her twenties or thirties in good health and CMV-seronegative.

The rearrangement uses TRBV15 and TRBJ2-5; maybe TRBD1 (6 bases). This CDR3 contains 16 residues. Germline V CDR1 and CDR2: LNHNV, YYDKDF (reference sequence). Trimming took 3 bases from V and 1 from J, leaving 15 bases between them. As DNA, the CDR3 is TGTGCCACCAGCAGCTATTTTGTGGGGGCCCAAGAGACCCAGTACTTC. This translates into CATSSYFVGAQETQYF.

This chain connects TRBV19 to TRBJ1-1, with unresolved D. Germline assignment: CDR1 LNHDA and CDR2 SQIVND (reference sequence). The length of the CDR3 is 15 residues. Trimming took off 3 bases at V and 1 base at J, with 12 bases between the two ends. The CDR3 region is CASSILEGGNTEAFF. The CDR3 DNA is TGTGCCAGTAGTATCTTGGAGGGAGGGAACACTGAAGCTTTCTTT.

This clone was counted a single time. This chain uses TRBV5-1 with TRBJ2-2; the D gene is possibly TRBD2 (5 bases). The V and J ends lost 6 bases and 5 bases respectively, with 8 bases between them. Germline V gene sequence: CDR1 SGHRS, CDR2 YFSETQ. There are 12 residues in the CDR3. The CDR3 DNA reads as TGCGCCAGCACCCGGGAAACCGGGGAGCTGTTTTTT. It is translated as CASTRETGELFF.

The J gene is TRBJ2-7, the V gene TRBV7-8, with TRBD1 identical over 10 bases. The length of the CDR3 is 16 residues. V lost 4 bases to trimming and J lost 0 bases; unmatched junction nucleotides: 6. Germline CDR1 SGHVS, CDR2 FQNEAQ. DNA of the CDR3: TGTGCCAGCAGCTCTCACGGACAGGGGGTCTCCTACGAGCAGTACTTC. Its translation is CASSSHGQGVSYEQYF.

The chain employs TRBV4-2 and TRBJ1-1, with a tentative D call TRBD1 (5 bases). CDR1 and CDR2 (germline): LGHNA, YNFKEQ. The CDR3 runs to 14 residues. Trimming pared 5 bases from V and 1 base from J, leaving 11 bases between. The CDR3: CASSLQVTNTEAFF. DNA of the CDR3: TGTGCCAGCAGCTTACAGGTCACGAACACTGAAGCTTTCTTT.

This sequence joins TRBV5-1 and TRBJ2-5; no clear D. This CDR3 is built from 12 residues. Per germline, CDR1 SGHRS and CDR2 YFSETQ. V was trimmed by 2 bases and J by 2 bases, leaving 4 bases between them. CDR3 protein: CASSFSQETQYF. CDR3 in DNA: TGCGCCAGCAGCTTTTCGCAAGAGACCCAGTACTTC.

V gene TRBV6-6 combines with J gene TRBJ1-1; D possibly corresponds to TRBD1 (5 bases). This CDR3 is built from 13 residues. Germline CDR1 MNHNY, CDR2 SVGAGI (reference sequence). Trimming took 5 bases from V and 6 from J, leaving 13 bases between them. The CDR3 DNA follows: TGTGCCAGCAGTACAGGACGTCCCGCTGAAGCTTTCTTT. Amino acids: CASSTGRPAEAFF.

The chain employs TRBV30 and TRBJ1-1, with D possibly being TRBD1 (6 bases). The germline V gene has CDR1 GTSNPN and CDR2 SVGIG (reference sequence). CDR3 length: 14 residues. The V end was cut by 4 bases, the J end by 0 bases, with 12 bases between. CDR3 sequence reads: CAWTEGVMNTEAFF. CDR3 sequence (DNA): TGTGCCTGGACCGAGGGGGTCATGAACACTGAAGCTTTCTTT.

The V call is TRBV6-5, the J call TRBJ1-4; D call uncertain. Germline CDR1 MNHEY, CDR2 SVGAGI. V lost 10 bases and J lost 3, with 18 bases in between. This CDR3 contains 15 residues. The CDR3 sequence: CATRRGVLANEKLFF. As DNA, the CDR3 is TGTGCCACACGGCGCGGGGTCTTGGCTAATGAAAAACTGTTTTTT.

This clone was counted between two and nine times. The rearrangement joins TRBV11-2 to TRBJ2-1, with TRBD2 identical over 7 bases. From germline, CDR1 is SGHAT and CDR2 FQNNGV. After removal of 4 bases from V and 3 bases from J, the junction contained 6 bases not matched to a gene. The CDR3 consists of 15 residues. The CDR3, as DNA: TGTGCCAGCAGCTCCACTAGCGTAGGCTACAATGAGCAGTTCTTC. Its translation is CASSSTSVGYNEQFF.

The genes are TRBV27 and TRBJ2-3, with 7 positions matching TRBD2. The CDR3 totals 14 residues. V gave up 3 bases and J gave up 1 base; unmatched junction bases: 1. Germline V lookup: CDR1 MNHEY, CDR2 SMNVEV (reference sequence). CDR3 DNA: TGTGCCAGCAGTTTGGCGGGGGGCACAGATACGCAGTATTTT. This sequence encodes CASSLAGGTDTQYF.

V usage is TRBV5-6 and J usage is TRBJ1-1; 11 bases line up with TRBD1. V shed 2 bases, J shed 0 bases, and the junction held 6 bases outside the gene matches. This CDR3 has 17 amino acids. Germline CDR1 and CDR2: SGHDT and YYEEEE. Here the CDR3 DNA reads TGTGCCAGCAGCTTTTGGGGGACAGGGGGACTGAACACTGAAGCTTTCTTT. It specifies CASSFWGTGGLNTEAFF.

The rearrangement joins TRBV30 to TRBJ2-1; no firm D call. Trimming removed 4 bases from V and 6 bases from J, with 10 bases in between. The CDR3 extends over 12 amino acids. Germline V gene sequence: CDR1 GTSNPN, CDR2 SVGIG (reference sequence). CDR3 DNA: TGTGCCTGGACCCCCTATACCAATGAGCAGTTCTTC. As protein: CAWTPYTNEQFF. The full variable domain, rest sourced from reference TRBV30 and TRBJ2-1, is SQTIHQWPATLVQPVGSPLSLECTVEGTSNPNLYWYRQAAGRGLQLLFYSVGIGQISSEVPQNLSASRPQDRQFILSSKKLLLSDSGFYLCAWTPYTNEQFFGPGTRLTVL.

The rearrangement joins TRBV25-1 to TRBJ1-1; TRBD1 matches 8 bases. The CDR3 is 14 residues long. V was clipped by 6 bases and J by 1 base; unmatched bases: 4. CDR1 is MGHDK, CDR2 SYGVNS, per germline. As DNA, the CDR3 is TGTGCCAGCAGGGGACAGGACCCGAACACTGAAGCTTTCTTT. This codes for CASRGQDPNTEAFF.

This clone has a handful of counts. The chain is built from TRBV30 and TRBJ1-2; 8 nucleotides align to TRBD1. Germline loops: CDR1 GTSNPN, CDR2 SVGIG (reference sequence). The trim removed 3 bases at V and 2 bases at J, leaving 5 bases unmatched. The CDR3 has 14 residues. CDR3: CAWRGQDYNYGYTF. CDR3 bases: TGTGCCTGGAGGGGACAGGATTACAACTATGGCTACACCTTC. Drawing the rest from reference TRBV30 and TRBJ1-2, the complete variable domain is SQTIHQWPATLVQPVGSPLSLECTVEGTSNPNLYWYRQAAGRGLQLLFYSVGIGQISSEVPQNLSASRPQDRQFILSSKKLLLSDSGFYLCAWRGQDYNYGYTFGSGTRLTVV.

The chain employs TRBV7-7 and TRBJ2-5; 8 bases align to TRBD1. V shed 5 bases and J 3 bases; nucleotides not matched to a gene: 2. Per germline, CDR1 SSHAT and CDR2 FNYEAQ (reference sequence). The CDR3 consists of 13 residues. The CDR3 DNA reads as TGTGCCAGCAGCGTGGACAGGGAAGAGACCCAGTACTTC. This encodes CASSVDREETQYF.

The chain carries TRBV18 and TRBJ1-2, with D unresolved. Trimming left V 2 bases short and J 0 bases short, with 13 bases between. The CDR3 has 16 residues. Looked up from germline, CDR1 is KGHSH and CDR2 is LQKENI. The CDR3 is CASSPGQSPTNYGYTF. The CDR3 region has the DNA TGTGCCAGCTCACCAGGGCAGAGCCCCACTAACTATGGCTACACCTTC.

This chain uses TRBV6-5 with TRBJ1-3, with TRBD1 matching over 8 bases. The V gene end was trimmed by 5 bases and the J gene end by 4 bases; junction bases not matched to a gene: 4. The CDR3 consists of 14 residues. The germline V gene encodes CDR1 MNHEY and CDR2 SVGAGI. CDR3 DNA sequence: TGTGCCAGCAGTCCACAGGGGGGAGGAAACACCATATATTTT. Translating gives CASSPQGGGNTIYF.

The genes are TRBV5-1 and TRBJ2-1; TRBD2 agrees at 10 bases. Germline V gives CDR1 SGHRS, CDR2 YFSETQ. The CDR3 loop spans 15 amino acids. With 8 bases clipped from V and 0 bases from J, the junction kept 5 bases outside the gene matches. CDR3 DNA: TGCGCCAGTAGATCTAGCGGGAGCTCCTACAATGAGCAGTTCTTC. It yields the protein CASRSSGSSYNEQFF.